The sequence of this TCR beta chain was determined in a study of CD8+ T cells in alopecia areata. Study observations and caveats: It was lesional scalp, especially alopecia totalis/universalis, that showed higher clonality than normal scalp. Persistence in scalp and blood during tofacitinib was observed for many expanded lesional clones. Because one nonresponder was included, the link of baseline CD8+ expansion to response is considered uncertain.

Treatment indicated: oral pan-JAK inhibitor, 5-10 mg twice daily. Worth noting for this clone: Its target is not known.

This CDR3 is 12 amino acids long. Germline V gene data show CDR1 as SGHDN and CDR2 as FVKESK. V was trimmed by 6 bases and J by 8 bases, leaving 13 bases between them. RNA was extracted and reverse transcribed into cDNA as the sequencing template. Only in-frame clones appear in the TCRdb table, and some are missing; sequencing was by immunoSEQ multiplex PCR. The table includes about 190,000 clones, about 60% detected once. This receptor was taken from a human donor with alopecia areata. The chain is built from TRBV14 and TRBJ1-2, with D possibly being TRBD1 (5 bases). The specimen comprised CD8+ T cells sorted from blood, sampled at week 24, from a patient treated with tofacitinib. This chain's CDR3 is CASSPGYYGYTF. CDR3 sequence (DNA): TGTGCCAGCAGTCCAGGGTATTACGGCTACACCTTC.